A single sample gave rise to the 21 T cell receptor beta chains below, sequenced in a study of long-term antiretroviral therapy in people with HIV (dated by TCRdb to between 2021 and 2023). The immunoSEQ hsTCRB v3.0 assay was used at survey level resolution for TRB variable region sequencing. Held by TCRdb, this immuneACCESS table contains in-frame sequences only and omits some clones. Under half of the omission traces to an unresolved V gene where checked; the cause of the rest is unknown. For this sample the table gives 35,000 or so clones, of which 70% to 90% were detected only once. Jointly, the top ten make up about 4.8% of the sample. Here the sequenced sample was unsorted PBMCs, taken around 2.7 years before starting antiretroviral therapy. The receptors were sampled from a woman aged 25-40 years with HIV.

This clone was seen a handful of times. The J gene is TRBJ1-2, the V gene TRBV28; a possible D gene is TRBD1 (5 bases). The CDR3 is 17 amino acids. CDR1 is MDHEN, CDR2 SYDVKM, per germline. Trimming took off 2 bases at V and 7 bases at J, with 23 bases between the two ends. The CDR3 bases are TGTGCCAGCAGTTTAGAGGGCAGGGAGGCCCGCCTTGGTGGCTACACCTTC. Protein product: CASSLEGREARLGGYTF.

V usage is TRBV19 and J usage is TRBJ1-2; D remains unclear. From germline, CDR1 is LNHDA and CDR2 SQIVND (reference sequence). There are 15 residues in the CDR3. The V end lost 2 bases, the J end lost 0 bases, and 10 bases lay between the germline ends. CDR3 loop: CASSIMPTANYGYTF. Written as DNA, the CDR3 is TGTGCCAGTAGTATAATGCCAACGGCTAACTATGGCTACACCTTC.

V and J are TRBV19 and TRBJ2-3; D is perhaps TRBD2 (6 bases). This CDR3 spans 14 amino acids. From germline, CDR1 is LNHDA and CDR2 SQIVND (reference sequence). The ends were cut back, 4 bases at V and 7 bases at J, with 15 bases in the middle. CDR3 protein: CASSTTTSSYTQYF. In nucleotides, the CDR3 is TGTGCCAGTAGTACGACAACTAGCTCTTATACGCAGTATTTT.

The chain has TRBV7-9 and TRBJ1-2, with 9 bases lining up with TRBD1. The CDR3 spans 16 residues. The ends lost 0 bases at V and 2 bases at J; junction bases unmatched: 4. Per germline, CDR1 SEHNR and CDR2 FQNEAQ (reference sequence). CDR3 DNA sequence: TGTGCCAGCAGCTTAGCCCCCGGGACAGGGAACTATGGCTACACCTTC. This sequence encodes CASSLAPGTGNYGYTF.

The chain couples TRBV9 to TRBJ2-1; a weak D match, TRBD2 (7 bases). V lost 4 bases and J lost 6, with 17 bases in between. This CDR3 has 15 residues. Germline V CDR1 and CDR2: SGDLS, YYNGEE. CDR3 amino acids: CASSRFQGGGNEQFF. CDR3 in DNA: TGTGCCAGCAGCCGGTTCCAGGGAGGGGGCAATGAGCAGTTCTTC. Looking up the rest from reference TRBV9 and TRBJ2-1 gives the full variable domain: DSGVTQTPKHLITATGQRVTLRCSPRSGDLSVYWYQQSLDQGLQFLIQYYNGEERAKGNILERFSAQQFPDLHSELNLSSLELGDSALYFCASSRFQGGGNEQFFGPGTRLTVL.

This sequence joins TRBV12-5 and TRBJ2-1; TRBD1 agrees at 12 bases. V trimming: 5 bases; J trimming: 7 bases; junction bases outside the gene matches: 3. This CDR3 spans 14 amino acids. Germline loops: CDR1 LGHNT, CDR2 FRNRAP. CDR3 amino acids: CASGRGQGANEQFF. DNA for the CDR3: TGTGCTAGTGGTAGGGGACAGGGGGCGAATGAGCAGTTCTTC.

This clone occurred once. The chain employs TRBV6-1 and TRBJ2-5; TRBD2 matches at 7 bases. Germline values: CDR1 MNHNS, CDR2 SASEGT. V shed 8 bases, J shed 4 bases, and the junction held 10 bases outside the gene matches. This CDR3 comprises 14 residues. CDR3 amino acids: CASARDRGGETQYF. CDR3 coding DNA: TGTGCCAGCGCTAGGGACCGCGGGGGAGAGACCCAGTACTTC.

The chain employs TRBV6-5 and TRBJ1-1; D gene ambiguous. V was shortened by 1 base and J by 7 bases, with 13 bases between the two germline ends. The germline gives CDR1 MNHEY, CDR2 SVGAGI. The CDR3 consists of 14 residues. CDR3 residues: CASSYLVALSEAFF. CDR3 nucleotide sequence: TGTGCCAGCAGTTACTTGGTGGCCCTTAGTGAAGCTTTCTTT.

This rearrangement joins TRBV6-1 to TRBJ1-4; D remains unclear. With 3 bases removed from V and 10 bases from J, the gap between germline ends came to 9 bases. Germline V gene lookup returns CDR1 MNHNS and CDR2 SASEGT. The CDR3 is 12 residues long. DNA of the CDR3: TGTGCCAGCAGTGACGGCCCAGGAAAACTGTTTTTT. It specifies CASSDGPGKLFF.

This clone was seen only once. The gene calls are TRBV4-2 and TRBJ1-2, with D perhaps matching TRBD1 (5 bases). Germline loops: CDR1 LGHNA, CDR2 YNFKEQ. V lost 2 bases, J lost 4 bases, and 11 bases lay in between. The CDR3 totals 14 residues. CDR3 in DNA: TGTGCCAGCAGCCAACAATTTGACAGCTATGGCTACACCTTC. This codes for CASSQQFDSYGYTF.

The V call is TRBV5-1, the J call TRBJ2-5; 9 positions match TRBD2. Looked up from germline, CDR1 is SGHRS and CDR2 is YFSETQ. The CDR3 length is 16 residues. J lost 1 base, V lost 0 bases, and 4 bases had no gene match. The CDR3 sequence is CASSLGLAGSQETQYF. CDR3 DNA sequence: TGCGCCAGCAGCTTGGGGCTAGCGGGGAGCCAAGAGACCCAGTACTTC.

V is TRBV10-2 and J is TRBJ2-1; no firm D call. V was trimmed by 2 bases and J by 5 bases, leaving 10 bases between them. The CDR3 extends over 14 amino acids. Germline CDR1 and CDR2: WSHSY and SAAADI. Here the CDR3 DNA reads TGCGCCAGCAGTGAGGGTCTAGTGAACAATGAGCAGTTCTTC. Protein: CASSEGLVNNEQFF.

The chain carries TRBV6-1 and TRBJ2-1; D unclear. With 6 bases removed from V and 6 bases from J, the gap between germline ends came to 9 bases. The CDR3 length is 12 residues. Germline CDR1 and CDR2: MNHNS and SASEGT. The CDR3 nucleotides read TGTGCCAGCAGCCTACTCCGCAATGAGCAGTTCTTC. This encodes CASSLLRNEQFF.

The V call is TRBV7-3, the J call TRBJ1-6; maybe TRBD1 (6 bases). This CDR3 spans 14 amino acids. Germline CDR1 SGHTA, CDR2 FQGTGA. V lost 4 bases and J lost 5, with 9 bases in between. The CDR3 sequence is CASSYGTNNSPLHF. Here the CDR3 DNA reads TGTGCCAGCAGCTACGGGACAAATAATTCACCCCTCCACTTT.

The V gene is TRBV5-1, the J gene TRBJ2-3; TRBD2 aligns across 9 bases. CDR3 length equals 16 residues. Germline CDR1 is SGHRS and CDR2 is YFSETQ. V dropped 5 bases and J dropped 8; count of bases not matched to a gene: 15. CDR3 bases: TGCGCCAGCAGTCCTCAAGGCGGGGGGGCTTGGCCTACGCAGTATTTT. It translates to CASSPQGGGAWPTQYF.

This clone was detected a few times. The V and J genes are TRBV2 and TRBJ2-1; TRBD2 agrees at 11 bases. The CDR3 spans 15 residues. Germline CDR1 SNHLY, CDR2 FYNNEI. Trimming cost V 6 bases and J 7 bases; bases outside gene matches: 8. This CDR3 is CASSAVASGGNEQFF. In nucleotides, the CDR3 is TGTGCCAGCAGCGCCGTGGCTAGCGGGGGGAATGAGCAGTTCTTC. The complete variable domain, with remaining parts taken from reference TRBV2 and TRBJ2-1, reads EPEVTQTPSHQVTQMGQEVILRCVPISNHLYFYWYRQILGQKVEFLVSFYNNEISEKSEIFDDQFSVERPDGSNFTLKIRSTKLEDSAMYFCASSAVASGGNEQFFGPGTRLTVL.

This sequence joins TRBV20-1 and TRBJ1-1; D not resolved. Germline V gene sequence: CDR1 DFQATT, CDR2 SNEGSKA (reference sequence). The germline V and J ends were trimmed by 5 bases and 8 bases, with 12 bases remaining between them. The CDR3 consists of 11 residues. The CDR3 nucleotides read TGCAGTGCTCGTGGAGTAGGGGAAGCTTTCTTT. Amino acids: CSARGVGEAFF.

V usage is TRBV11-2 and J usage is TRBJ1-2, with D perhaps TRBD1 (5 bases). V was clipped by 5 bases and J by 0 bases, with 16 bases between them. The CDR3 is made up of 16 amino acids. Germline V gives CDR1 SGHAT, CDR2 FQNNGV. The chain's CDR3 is CASSPPGANSNYGYTF. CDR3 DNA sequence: TGTGCCAGCAGCCCCCCCGGGGCGAATTCTAACTATGGCTACACCTTC.

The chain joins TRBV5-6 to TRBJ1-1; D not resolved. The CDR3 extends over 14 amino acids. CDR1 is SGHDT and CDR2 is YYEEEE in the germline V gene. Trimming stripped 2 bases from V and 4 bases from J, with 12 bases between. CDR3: CASSFVKGGTEAFF. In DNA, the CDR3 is TGTGCCAGCAGCTTTGTGAAGGGAGGCACTGAAGCTTTCTTT. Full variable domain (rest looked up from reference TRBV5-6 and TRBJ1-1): DAGVTQSPTHLIKTRGQQVTLRCSPKSGHDTVSWYQQALGQGPQFIFQYYEEEERQRGNFPDRFSGHQFPNYSSELNVNALLLGDSALYLCASSFVKGGTEAFFGQGTRLTVV.

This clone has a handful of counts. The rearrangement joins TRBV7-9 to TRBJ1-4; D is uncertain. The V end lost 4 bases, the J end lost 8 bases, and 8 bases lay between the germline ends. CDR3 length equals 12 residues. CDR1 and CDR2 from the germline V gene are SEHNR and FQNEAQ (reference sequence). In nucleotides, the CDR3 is TGTGCCAGCAGCTCTTCCGGGGAAAAACTGTTTTTT. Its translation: CASSSSGEKLFF.

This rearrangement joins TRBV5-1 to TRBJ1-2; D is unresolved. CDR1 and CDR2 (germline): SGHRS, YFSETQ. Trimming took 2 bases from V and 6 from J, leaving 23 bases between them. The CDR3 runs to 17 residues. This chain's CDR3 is CASSFSALSPILDGYTF. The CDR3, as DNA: TGCGCCAGCAGCTTTTCGGCCTTGTCCCCGATCTTGGATGGCTACACCTTC.